This T cell receptor beta chain was captured by sequencing in a study of T cells in Graves' hyperthyroidism and ophthalmopathy. Study-level information: Staff took peripheral blood when the initial diagnosis was made, before any treatment began. Study-wide results and caveats: Classification by a 13 V-J model distinguished ophthalmopathy from stable hyperthyroidism.

Every diagnosis used clinical symptoms, serum thyroxine and TRAb, thyroid ultrasound and orbital computed tomography. Fresh peripheral blood, 9.5 to 10 ml of it, supplied the PBMCs. TCR beta CDR3 region amplification was performed from RNA transcripts. When the TCR CDR3 underwent first-round RT-PCR, the HTBI primer set was used. TCRdb redid the calling of the multiplex PCR reads with MiXCR, one entry per CDR3 protein. The sample includes about 350,000 distinct CDR3 sequences, approximately 13% of them seen just once. J was trimmed by 0 bases and V by 0 bases; bases with no gene match: 2. Germline loops: CDR1 MNHEY, CDR2 SVGEGT. The CDR3 consists of 15 residues. This clonotype was observed at least ten times. What it recognizes is unknown.

The receptor was derived from a woman under 40 with Graves' hyperthyroidism. This chain links TRBV6-2 or TRBV6-3 with TRBJ2-7, with 7 bases identical to TRBD2. Specimen: blood. CDR3 sequence: CASSYSPSGSYEQYF. The CDR3 DNA reads as TGTGCCAGCAGTTACTCGCCTAGCGGCTCCTACGAGCAGTACTTC.